Below, 25 T cell receptor beta chains from the same sample are listed, as sequenced in a study of T cells in Graves' hyperthyroidism and ophthalmopathy. Using RNA transcripts as the source, TCR beta CDR3 regions were amplified. An initial round of RT-PCR targeting the TCR CDR3 relied on the HTBI primer set. From the multiplex PCR reads, TCRdb called clonotypes with MiXCR, one entry per CDR3 protein. The table includes about 420,000 distinct CDR3 sequences, approximately 14% detected once. Source material: blood. Receptors were obtained from a woman younger than 30 with Graves' hyperthyroidism.

The V gene is TRBV9, the J gene TRBJ2-6, with a possible D match to TRBD1 (5 bases). The CDR3 consists of 17 residues. With 4 bases removed from V and 4 bases from J, the gap between germline ends came to 18 bases. From germline, CDR1 is SGDLS and CDR2 YYNGEE. The CDR3: CASSPRTLVEGANVLTF. The CDR3 bases are TGTGCCAGCAGCCCTCGGACATTAGTTGAGGGGGCCAACGTCCTGACTTTC.

This clonotype was observed a handful of times. This chain links TRBV10-3 with TRBJ2-2; no reliable D call. V lost 10 bases and J 3 bases, leaving 12 bases between the germline ends. CDR1 is ENHRY and CDR2 is SYGVKD in the germline V gene. The CDR3 is 13 amino acids. The CDR3 coding sequence is TGTGCCAGCCCGAGACTTTACACCGGGGAGCTGTTTTTT. Amino acid sequence: CASPRLYTGELFF.

This clonotype came up many times. The chain couples TRBV20-1 to TRBJ1-6, with D possibly being TRBD1 (5 bases). Between the trimmed V and J ends, which lost 2 bases and 8 bases, there was a span of 13 bases. The CDR3 spans 14 residues. Germline CDR1 reads DFQATT; CDR2 reads SNEGSKA (reference sequence). CDR3 DNA: TGCAGTGCTAGACCCCGGGACGGATATTCACCCCTCCACTTT. This gives the protein CSARPRDGYSPLHF.

This clonotype occurred many times. The rearrangement links TRBV5-1 to TRBJ1-6; 10 nucleotides agree with TRBD1. V lost 4 bases and J lost 10; bases outside the gene matches: 5. Germline values: CDR1 SGHRS, CDR2 YFSETQ. The CDR3 contains 14 residues. CDR3 nucleotides: TGCGCCAGCAGCCTGACAGGGGGCGACTCACCCCTCCACTTT. Protein sequence: CASSLTGGDSPLHF.

This chain joins TRBV10-3 and TRBJ2-1, with TRBD2 matching over 11 bases. The CDR3 is 15 amino acids. Germline lookup yields CDR1 ENHRY and CDR2 SYGVKD. With 8 bases clipped from V and 4 bases from J, the junction kept 7 bases outside the gene matches. The CDR3 DNA reads as TGTGCCATCGACGCTGGGACTAGCGGATACAATGAGCAGTTCTTC. Protein sequence: CAIDAGTSGYNEQFF.

The V gene is TRBV12-3 or TRBV12-4, the J gene TRBJ1-2, with D possibly TRBD1 on 5 matching bases. CDR3 size: 13 residues. The ends were cut back, 5 bases at V and 7 bases at J, with 14 bases in the middle. The chain's CDR3 is CASSEEGQSGYTF. As DNA, the CDR3 is TGTGCCAGCAGTGAAGAGGGGCAGAGTGGCTACACCTTC.

A few counts support this clonotype. The V gene is TRBV15, the J gene TRBJ2-2, with D possibly matching TRBD2 (5 bases). The CDR3 totals 14 residues. Trimming left V 3 bases short and J 0 bases short, with 5 bases between. Germline V gives CDR1 LNHNV, CDR2 YYDKDF (reference sequence). The CDR3 region has the DNA TGTGCCACCAGCAGGGACTCGAACACCGGGGAGCTGTTTTTT. It is translated as CATSRDSNTGELFF. The full variable domain, completed using reference TRBV15 and TRBJ2-2, is DAMVIQNPRYQVTQFGKPVTLSCSQTLNHNVMYWYQQKSSQAPKLLFHYYDKDFNNEADTPDNFQSRRPNTSFCFLDIRSPGLGDTAMYLCATSRDSNTGELFFGEGSRLTVL.

This clonotype has a count of ten or more. This chain uses TRBV20-1 with TRBJ2-1; 8 bases match TRBD2. The ends lost 3 bases at V and 6 bases at J; junction bases unmatched: 10. The CDR3 covers 15 residues. Looked up from germline, CDR1 is DFQATT and CDR2 is SNEGSKA (reference sequence). CDR3 sequence reads: CSASGRAGGGNEQFF. The CDR3 region has the DNA TGCAGTGCTAGTGGCCGGGCGGGAGGAGGCAATGAGCAGTTCTTC.

This clonotype was seen a few times. The chain joins TRBV9 to TRBJ2-2; 9 nucleotides line up with TRBD2. This CDR3 comprises 16 residues. In germline, CDR1 is SGDLS, CDR2 YYNGEE. Trimming removed 0 bases from V and 1 base from J; junction bases left unmatched: 1. The CDR3 DNA reads as TGTGCCAGCAGCGTAGTTAGCGGGAGGAACACCGGGGAGCTGTTTTTT. Its translation: CASSVVSGRNTGELFF.

J is TRBJ1-2 and V is TRBV19; D is possibly TRBD1 (6 bases). Germline V gene data show CDR1 as LNHDA and CDR2 as SQIVND (reference sequence). V was clipped by 4 bases and J by 4 bases, with 25 bases between them. The CDR3 is 18 residues long. The chain's CDR3 is CASSKPDEDRLRGYGYTF. As DNA, the CDR3 is TGTGCCAGTAGTAAGCCCGACGAAGACAGGCTCCGAGGCTATGGCTACACCTTC.

This clonotype was picked up many times. The chain couples TRBV5-1 to TRBJ1-4; tentatively, D is TRBD1 (5 bases). The CDR3 consists of 15 residues. The V end was cut by 0 bases, the J end by 8 bases, with 14 bases between. Germline assignment: CDR1 SGHRS and CDR2 YFSETQ. The CDR3 DNA reads as TGCGCCAGCAGCTTGGAAGTAGGGGCAGGGGAAAAACTGTTTTTT. This gives the protein CASSLEVGAGEKLFF.

At least ten counts were recorded for this clonotype. The chain combines TRBV7-8 with TRBJ2-1; tentative D call: TRBD2 (5 bases). From germline, CDR1 is SGHVS and CDR2 FQNEAQ. V was cut by 2 bases and J by 7 bases, with 21 bases left in between. This CDR3 comprises 17 residues. CDR3 region: CASSLNPTGRLTNEQFF. CDR3 in DNA: TGTGCCAGCAGCTTAAACCCCACGGGAAGGTTGACAAATGAGCAGTTCTTC.

This clonotype came up many times. V and J are TRBV6-2 or TRBV6-3 and TRBJ2-3; D is unclear. This CDR3 comprises 13 residues. Germline V lookup: CDR1 MNHEY, CDR2 SVGEGT. The V end was cut by 2 bases, the J end by 4 bases, with 7 bases between. The CDR3 sequence: CASSYVGSDTQYF. As DNA, the CDR3 is TGTGCCAGCAGTTACGTGGGTTCAGATACGCAGTATTTT.

This clonotype has ten or more counts. The rearrangement joins TRBV18 to TRBJ1-5; 7 bases agree with TRBD1. With 6 bases clipped from V and 3 bases from J, the junction kept 8 bases outside the gene matches. CDR1 and CDR2 (germline): KGHSH, LQKENI. This CDR3 is 15 amino acids long. CDR3 sequence (DNA): TGTGCCAGCTCGGTATGGGACAGCTACAATCAGCCCCAGCATTTT. Protein sequence: CASSVWDSYNQPQHF.

This clonotype was seen many times. This sequence joins TRBV3-1 and TRBJ2-2; 7 nucleotides match TRBD1. V lost 1 base and J lost 6; bases outside the gene matches: 5. Germline assignment: CDR1 LGHDT and CDR2 YNNKEL (reference sequence). The CDR3 has 15 residues. CDR3 DNA: TGTGCCAGCAGCCAAGGCAGGGGGAGTGCCGGGGAGCTGTTTTTT. It translates to CASSQGRGSAGELFF.

The chain is built from TRBV20-1 and TRBJ2-3; TRBD2 aligns across 11 bases. Trimming cost V 2 bases and J 4 bases; bases outside gene matches: 5. Germline V gives CDR1 DFQATT, CDR2 SNEGSKA (reference sequence). There are 15 residues in the CDR3. The CDR3 nucleotides read TGCAGTGCTAGATCTATAGCGGGGGGGCCAGATACGCAGTATTTT. It is translated as CSARSIAGGPDTQYF.

This clonotype was detected only a few times. A much larger clone lies one base from this, so it may be a read error. This likely comes from a read error, as the CDR3 has no conserved phenylalanine or tryptophan at its end. This chain links TRBV11-2 with TRBJ1-2; TRBD1 might be the D (6 bases). The CDR3 totals 15 residues. Looked up from germline, CDR1 is SGHAT and CDR2 is FQNNGV. The V gene lost 6 bases and the J gene lost 4 bases, with 18 bases spanning the gap. CDR3 loop: CASRSEGGPSYGYTL. In DNA, the CDR3 is TGTGCCAGCAGATCAGAAGGGGGGCCCTCCTATGGCTACACCCTC.

This clonotype was seen at least ten times. The rearrangement uses TRBV11-3 and TRBJ2-1; the D is unclear. Germline loops: CDR1 SGHNT, CDR2 YENEEA. Trimming removed 5 bases from V and 4 bases from J, with 6 bases in between. The CDR3 consists of 12 residues. The CDR3 sequence: CASSLNYNEQFF. The CDR3 DNA follows: TGTGCCAGCAGCCTAAATTACAATGAGCAGTTCTTC.

This sequence joins TRBV12-3 or TRBV12-4 and TRBJ2-1; D possibly corresponds to TRBD1 (6 bases). Deletions cut 3 bases from V and 7 bases from J, with 13 bases between. The CDR3 is 14 residues long. The CDR3 sequence is CASSFPPQGNEQFF. CDR3 nucleotides: TGTGCCAGCAGTTTCCCCCCCCAGGGGAATGAGCAGTTCTTC.

Turning to this clonotype: One junction end does not reproduce the germline sequence, and a read error may be involved. The V gene is TRBV30, the J gene TRBJ2-7; the D is unclear. CDR1 GTSNPN and CDR2 SVGIG come from the germline V gene (reference sequence). The CDR3 consists of 13 residues. This chain's CDR3 is CVWSVPGIYEQYF. Written as DNA, the CDR3 is TGTGTCTGGAGTGTACCGGGTATCTACGAGCAGTACTTC.

Many counts were recorded for this clonotype. This chain uses TRBV10-3 with TRBJ2-2; a possible D gene is TRBD1 (6 bases). The CDR3 has 18 amino acids. Germline V gene sequence: CDR1 ENHRY, CDR2 SYGVKD. Trimming removed 3 bases from V and 2 bases from J, with 19 bases in between. The CDR3 DNA sequence: TGTGCCATCAGTGACGCCCCTTCCCGGACAGTAAACACCGGGGAGCTGTTTTTT. It encodes CAISDAPSRTVNTGELFF.

This clonotype has ten or more counts. CDR3 region: CASSPGLAASYNEQFF. In DNA form, the CDR3 reads TGTGCCAGCTCACCGGGACTAGCGGCCTCCTACAATGAGCAGTTCTTC. The chain couples TRBV18 to TRBJ2-1; 11 bases match TRBD2. The V gene's germline CDR1 is KGHSH and CDR2 LQKENI. CDR3 length equals 16 residues. V shed 3 bases, J shed 0 bases, and the junction held 1 base outside the gene matches.

This clonotype was seen only a few times. CDR3 sequence: CASSTPRGNTEAFF. CDR3 bases: TGTGCCAGCAGTACCCCCAGGGGGAACACTGAAGCTTTCTTT. The V gene is TRBV7-3, the J gene TRBJ1-1; possibly TRBD1 for D (6 bases). V was trimmed by 6 bases and J by 1 base, leaving 12 bases between them. Germline assignment: CDR1 SGHTA and CDR2 FQGTGA. This CDR3 comprises 14 residues.

This clonotype occurred many times. The chain joins TRBV19 to TRBJ1-5; perhaps TRBD1 as D (5 bases). The CDR3 covers 15 residues. Trimming cost V 4 bases and J 2 bases, with 12 bases left between them. Looked up from germline, CDR1 is LNHDA and CDR2 is SQIVND (reference sequence). DNA of the CDR3: TGTGCCAGTAGTACCTGGGGAGGGGGCAATCAGCCCCAGCATTTT. As protein: CASSTWGGGNQPQHF.

The table lists this clonotype with many counts. This sequence joins TRBV14 and TRBJ1-5, with 11 bases matching TRBD1. V dropped 2 bases and J dropped 6; count of bases not matched to a gene: 6. CDR3 length equals 16 residues. Germline V CDR1 and CDR2: SGHDN, FVKESK. The chain's CDR3 is CASSQRTGGKSQPQHF. The CDR3 nucleotides read TGTGCCAGCAGCCAACGGACAGGGGGCAAGAGTCAGCCCCAGCATTTT.